This T cell receptor (beta chain) stems from a study of T cells expressing NK-cell markers. Study information: In sorted CD3+CD56+NKG2C+, CD3+CD56+NKG2C- and CD3+CD56-NKG2C+ T cells, TCR beta repertoires were obtained.

Study outcomes and limitations: Top CD8+ clonotypes included the dominant CD3+CD56+NKG2C+ clonotypes in several donors.

Germline CDR1 SGHAT, CDR2 FQNNGV. The CDR3 has 15 residues. A word on this clonotype: What it binds is unknown.

Reprocessing the 5' RACE reads, TCRdb reports a single entry for every CDR3 protein and omits DNA. The sample includes roughly 180,000 distinct CDR3 sequences. This TCR derives from a man aged 18-69 years in good health. The sequenced sample consisted of blood T cells: a sorted CD56 or NKG2C T cell subset, CD4+ or CD8+ T cells, or bulk PBMC T cells (not recorded which). The chain employs TRBV11-2 and TRBJ2-5; there is no DNA to check the TCRdb D call of TRBD2. CDR3 in amino acids: CASSLLSGGQETQYF.